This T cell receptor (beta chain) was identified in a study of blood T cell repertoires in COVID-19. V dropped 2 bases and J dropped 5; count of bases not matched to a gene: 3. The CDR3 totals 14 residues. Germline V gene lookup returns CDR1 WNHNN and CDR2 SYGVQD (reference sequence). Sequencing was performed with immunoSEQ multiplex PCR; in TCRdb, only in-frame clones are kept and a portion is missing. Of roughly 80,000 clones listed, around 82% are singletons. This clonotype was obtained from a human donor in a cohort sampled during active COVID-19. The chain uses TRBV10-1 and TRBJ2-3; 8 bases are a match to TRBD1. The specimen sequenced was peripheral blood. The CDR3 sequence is CASSEGQGEDTQYF. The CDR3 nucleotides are TGCGCCAGCAGTGAGGGACAGGGAGAAGATACGCAGTATTTT.